The entry below describes one TCR beta chain. What it binds is unknown. This sample was included in a study of cytomegalovirus exposure and HLA in healthy donors. The V gene's germline CDR1 is SGHNT and CDR2 YYREEE (reference sequence). V lost 4 bases and J 2 bases, leaving 9 bases between the germline ends. This CDR3 comprises 13 residues. Regarding donors, all were healthy bone marrow donors. The PCR employed 60 Vbeta primers together with 13 Jbeta primers. Sequenced by immunoSEQ multiplex PCR; TCRdb stores in-frame clones only, minus some. The sample holds around 170,000 clones, about 84% seen once. General study results and limits: In vitro assays verified that three CMV-associated chains recognized CMV antigens specifically. When a later analysis was performed, an Asian-associated ancestry cluster reportedly had fewer N-insertions than the 666-donor mean. Later work found most CMV-associated TCR beta chains apparently HLA-restricted.

Input material: PBMCs. The chain links TRBV5-4 to TRBJ2-5; D possibly corresponds to TRBD2 (5 bases). The receptor's source is a man over 45 in good health and CMV-seropositive. CDR3 protein: CASSPPGQETQYF. For the CDR3, the DNA is TGTGCCAGCAGCCCCCCGGGGCAAGAGACCCAGTACTTC.